This T cell receptor beta chain emerged from a study of T cells in localized non-small cell lung cancer. General observations from the study: The tumor had only one region sequenced, so heterogeneity remains possible. Longer overall survival accompanied higher blood T cell density. There was higher T cell clonality in uninvolved adjacent lung than in tumor, and it was highest there. In adjacent lung, a median approximately 60 of the top 100 tumor clones were found.

The repertoire was sequenced with immunoSEQ multiplex PCR; TCRdb's copy has only in-frame clones and lacks some. The data contain tens of thousands of clones, roughly nine tenths of them singletons. V lost 7 bases and J lost 0; bases outside the gene matches: 7. CDR3 length equals 16 residues. CDR1 is SNHLY and CDR2 is FYNNEI in the germline V gene. With respect to this clone: As yet, its antigen is unknown.

Sequencing used peripheral blood, obtained before any cancer treatment. The chain couples TRBV2 to TRBJ2-3; TRBD1 agrees at 10 bases. This sequence originates from a male donor at least 60 years old with stage III squamous cell lung carcinoma. Here the CDR3 DNA reads TGTGCCAGCATCCCGGACAGGGGGACTAGCACAGATACGCAGTATTTT. This sequence encodes CASIPDRGTSTDTQYF.